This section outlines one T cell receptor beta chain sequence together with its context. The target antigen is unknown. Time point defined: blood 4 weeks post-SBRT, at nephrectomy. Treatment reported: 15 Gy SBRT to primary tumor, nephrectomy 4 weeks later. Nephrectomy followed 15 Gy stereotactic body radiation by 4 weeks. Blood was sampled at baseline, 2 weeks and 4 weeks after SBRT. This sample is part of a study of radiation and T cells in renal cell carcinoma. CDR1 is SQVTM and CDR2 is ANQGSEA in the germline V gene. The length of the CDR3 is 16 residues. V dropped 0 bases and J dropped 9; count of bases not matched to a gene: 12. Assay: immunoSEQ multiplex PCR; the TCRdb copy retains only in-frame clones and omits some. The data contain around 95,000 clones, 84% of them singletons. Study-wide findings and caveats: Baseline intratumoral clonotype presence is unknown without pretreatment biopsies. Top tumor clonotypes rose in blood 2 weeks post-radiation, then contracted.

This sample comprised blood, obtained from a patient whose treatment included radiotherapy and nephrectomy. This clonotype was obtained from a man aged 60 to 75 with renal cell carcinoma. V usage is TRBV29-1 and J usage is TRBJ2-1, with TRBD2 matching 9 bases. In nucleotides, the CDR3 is TGCAGCGTTGAAGATGGCAGACTAGCGGAGGTTGGTGAGCAGTTCTTC. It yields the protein CSVEDGRLAEVGEQFF.